Presented here are 5 T cell receptor beta chains from one specimen sequenced in a study of CXCR3-negative and CXCR3-positive naive CD8 T cells. UMI-labeled 5' RACE yielded the TRB cDNA libraries. Following a re-call of the 5' RACE reads, TCRdb has one entry per CDR3 protein and lacks DNA. The sample totals some 130,000 distinct CDR3 sequences; its top ten clones hold 0.45% to 0.55%. Specimen: naive CXCR3- CD8+ T cells from blood. Stated subset: CD45RO-CCR7+CD27+CD95- naive CD8+ T cells lacking CXCR3 (TNR3-). Receptors were obtained from a human donor in good health. Some clones in this sample may be carry-over from other donors' samples.

This chain uses TRBV20-1 with TRBJ2-5; TCRdb designates TRBD2, a call that cannot be tested without DNA. Germline V CDR1 and CDR2: DFQATT, SNEGSKA (reference sequence). This CDR3 is built from 16 residues. The chain's CDR3 is CSARDPASPLQETQYF.

This sequence joins TRBV28 and TRBJ2-7. The CDR3 totals 13 residues. CDR1 is MDHEN, CDR2 SYDVKM, per germline. The CDR3 sequence: CASQPRQLYEQYF. The variable domain in full, with the rest retrieved from reference TRBV28 and TRBJ2-7, is DVKVTQSSRYLVKRTGEKVFLECVQDMDHENMFWYRQDPGLGLRLIYFSYDVKMKEKGDIPEGYSVSREKKERFSLILESASTNQTSMYLCASQPRQLYEQYFGPGTRLTVT.

The chain has TRBV12-3 or TRBV12-4 and TRBJ2-3. This CDR3 is built from 13 residues. The CDR3 protein is CASSQQFTDTQYF.

The rearrangement uses TRBV28 and TRBJ1-5; checking the TCRdb D call of TRBD1 is not possible without DNA. Germline CDR1 is MDHEN and CDR2 is SYDVKM. This CDR3 is 13 amino acids long. The CDR3 is CASSLSGQRPQHF.

The chain links TRBV9 to TRBJ2-7; TCRdb indicates TRBD1, and absent DNA this call remains unverified. The CDR3 has 17 amino acids. Germline CDR1 SGDLS, CDR2 YYNGEE. The CDR3 is CASSDNVISAGAYEQYF.